A single sample is the source of the 5 T cell receptor beta chains below, sequenced in a study of blood T cell repertoires in COVID-19. Produced via immunoSEQ multiplex PCR; TCRdb's table is partial and in-frame only. The profile shows roughly 40,000 clones, 76% of them singletons. The sequenced sample consisted of peripheral blood. The receptors originated from a man between 65 and 79 years old with active or convalescent COVID-19.

The chain carries TRBV9 and TRBJ2-5; 9 nucleotides match TRBD2. With 0 bases clipped from V and 5 bases from J, the junction kept 5 bases outside the gene matches. In germline, CDR1 is SGDLS, CDR2 YYNGEE. CDR3 length: 15 residues. The CDR3 region has the DNA TGTGCCAGCAGCGTAGGGGGGACTAGCCAGGAGACCCAGTACTTC. This translates into CASSVGGTSQETQYF.

This clone was seen just once. The chain employs TRBV6-1 and TRBJ2-3, with a possible D match to TRBD2 (6 bases). The CDR3 runs to 14 residues. The germline V gene encodes CDR1 MNHNS and CDR2 SASEGT. The V end was cut by 6 bases, the J end by 0 bases, with 10 bases between. The CDR3 spells CASRLATSTDTQYF. The DNA of the CDR3 is TGTGCCAGCAGGCTAGCGACTAGCACAGATACGCAGTATTTT.

The genes are TRBV5-3 and TRBJ1-4, with D perhaps matching TRBD1 (5 bases). TRBV5-3 is identified as an open reading frame with a role that is uncertain. V shed 4 bases and J shed 3 bases, with 10 bases lying between them. The CDR3 spans 14 residues. In nucleotides, the CDR3 is TGTGCCAGAAGCCCGGACAAACCTAATGAAAAACTGTTTTTT. It encodes CARSPDKPNEKLFF.

V and J are TRBV28 and TRBJ1-1; 7 nucleotides agree with TRBD1. Per germline, CDR1 MDHEN and CDR2 SYDVKM. There are 15 residues in the CDR3. J lost 1 base, V lost 3 bases, and 5 bases had no gene match. The CDR3 here is CASSLGTASNTEAFF. The CDR3 DNA reads as TGTGCCAGCAGTTTGGGGACAGCCTCGAACACTGAAGCTTTCTTT.

This chain connects TRBV9 to TRBJ2-7; 10 bases are a match to TRBD2. V gave up 6 bases and J gave up 4 bases; unmatched junction bases: 7. The CDR3 is 14 amino acids. Germline V lookup: CDR1 SGDLS, CDR2 YYNGEE. CDR3 sequence (DNA): TGTGCCAGCAACCAGGGTAGCGGGGGGTACGAGCAGTACTTC. It encodes CASNQGSGGYEQYF.